These 16 T cell receptor beta chains share one sample of origin, sequenced in a study of chemoradiotherapy in HPV16-positive cancers (dated by TCRdb to between 2021 and 2022). Library prep was done by the immunoSEQ multiplex PCR assay. TCRdb re-hosts the immuneACCESS table, in-frame sequences only. Its copies lack some clones; in the studies checked, an unresolved V gene accounts for under half of them, and the cause for the rest is not known. This sample holds tens of thousands of clones; around nine tenths were observed only once. The top ten clonotypes cover 4.2% of the sample. Sequences were derived from blood, sampled from a patient who underwent chemoradiotherapy. These receptors all come from a human donor with HPV-associated anogenital cancer.

The chain is built from TRBV7-2 and TRBJ1-1; D unresolved. CDR3 length: 16 amino acids. The V end was cut by 5 bases, the J end by 2 bases, with 18 bases between. Germline lookup yields CDR1 SGHTA and CDR2 FQGNSA. CDR3 sequence reads: CASSPHIGNGNTEAFF. CDR3 nucleotides: TGTGCCAGCAGCCCCCACATAGGGAATGGAAACACTGAAGCTTTCTTT.

This clone was seen a single time. CDR3 loop: CASTGLSGHEQFF. Here the CDR3 DNA reads TGCGCCAGCACCGGACTATCGGGCCATGAGCAGTTCTTC. The V call is TRBV10-1, the J call TRBJ2-1, with D perhaps matching TRBD2 (6 bases). This CDR3 spans 13 amino acids. CDR1 and CDR2 (germline): WNHNN, SYGVQD (reference sequence). Trimming removed 7 bases from V and 8 bases from J, with 15 bases in between.

The rearrangement uses TRBV7-2 and TRBJ2-1, with a tentative D call TRBD1 (5 bases). Germline assignment: CDR1 SGHTA and CDR2 FQGNSA. V shed 0 bases and J shed 10 bases, with 13 bases lying between them. The CDR3 sequence is 14 residues long. CDR3 sequence: CASSLAGRWGEQFF. As DNA, the CDR3 is TGTGCCAGCAGCTTAGCCGGCAGGTGGGGCGAGCAGTTCTTC.

The rearrangement links TRBV5-6 to TRBJ1-6, with 9 bases lining up with TRBD1. This CDR3 has 15 residues. The V and J ends lost 8 bases and 3 bases, in that order; junction bases with no gene match: 6. The germline V gene has CDR1 SGHDT and CDR2 YYEEEE. The CDR3 coding sequence is TGTGCCAGTCTCACAGGGGGCTTCTATAATTCACCCCTCCACTTT. Its protein product is CASLTGGFYNSPLHF.

The chain has TRBV7-9 and TRBJ2-7; 10 bases match TRBD1. The length of the CDR3 is 14 residues. With V trimmed by 5 bases and J by 3 bases, 4 bases remained unmatched. CDR1 and CDR2 (germline): SEHNR, FQNEAQ (reference sequence). CDR3 bases: TGTGCCAGCAGCGAACGGACAGGGGGCTACGAGCAGTACTTC. Its translation: CASSERTGGYEQYF. Drawing the rest from reference TRBV7-9 and TRBJ2-7, the complete variable domain is DTGVSQNPRHKITKRGQNVTFRCDPISEHNRLYWYRQTLGQGPEFLTYFQNEAQLEKSRLLSDRFSAERPKGSFSTLEIQRTEQGDSAMYLCASSERTGGYEQYFGPGTRLTVT.

This clone was counted a single time. The chain couples TRBV5-4 to TRBJ1-1; D remains ambiguous. V was cut by 9 bases and J by 0 bases, with 12 bases left in between. Germline CDR1 and CDR2: SGHNT and YYREEE (reference sequence). The CDR3 covers 13 residues. The CDR3 sequence is CATSSKMNTEAFF. CDR3 DNA: TGTGCCACCTCGAGTAAGATGAACACTGAAGCTTTCTTT.

The chain has TRBV5-1 and TRBJ2-2; D is unresolved. V lost 4 bases, J lost 8 bases, and 9 bases lay in between. This CDR3 comprises 12 residues. Germline lookup yields CDR1 SGHRS and CDR2 YFSETQ. CDR3 amino acids: CASSPFSGELFF. CDR3 coding DNA: TGCGCCAGCAGCCCCTTCTCTGGGGAGCTGTTTTTT.

The chain couples TRBV28 to TRBJ2-5, with TRBD2 matching 15 bases. Trimming removed 3 bases from V and 5 bases from J; junction bases left unmatched: 4. This CDR3 has 16 amino acids. Looked up from germline, CDR1 is MDHEN and CDR2 is SYDVKM. CDR3 loop: CASSFGLAGGGETQYF. The CDR3 DNA is TGTGCCAGCAGTTTCGGACTAGCGGGAGGGGGTGAGACCCAGTACTTC.

V and J are TRBV6-1 and TRBJ2-7; 7 nucleotides line up with TRBD1. The V gene end was trimmed by 6 bases and the J gene end by 4 bases; junction bases not matched to a gene: 6. The CDR3 extends over 13 amino acids. Looked up from germline, CDR1 is MNHNS and CDR2 is SASEGT. The CDR3 is CASRRQGRYEQYF. In nucleotides, the CDR3 is TGTGCCAGCAGGCGACAGGGAAGGTACGAGCAGTACTTC.

This clone was seen only once. The CDR3 reads CASSRDRYTDTQYF. The CDR3 nucleotides are TGTGCCAGCAGCCGGGACAGATACACAGATACGCAGTATTTT. The chain carries TRBV7-3 and TRBJ2-3, with 7 nucleotides matching TRBD1. Losses at the gene ends were 5 bases for V and 2 bases for J; bases not matched to a gene: 4. The CDR3 is 14 residues long. Germline CDR1 reads SGHTA; CDR2 reads FQGTGA.

This chain connects TRBV10-1 to TRBJ2-5; D is unresolved. From germline, CDR1 is WNHNN and CDR2 SYGVQD (reference sequence). V was cut by 5 bases and J by 9 bases, with 16 bases left in between. This CDR3 spans 13 amino acids. CDR3 DNA sequence: TGCGCCAGCAGTACAGACCGAGGTGGGGCCCAGTACTTC. Protein sequence: CASSTDRGGAQYF.

V is TRBV29-1 and J is TRBJ2-7, with 11 bases fitting TRBD2. Unmatched junction bases numbered 3, after V lost 5 bases and J lost 6 bases. CDR1 SQVTM and CDR2 ANQGSEA come from the germline V gene. This CDR3 spans 12 amino acids. CDR3 in DNA: TGCAGCGTTACTAGCGGGAGTAGCGAGCAGTACTTC. It is translated as CSVTSGSSEQYF.

The rearrangement links TRBV19 to TRBJ1-2; D is possibly TRBD1 (6 bases). Trimming removed 9 bases from V and 0 bases from J, with 17 bases in between. The CDR3 is made up of 15 amino acids. The germline gives CDR1 LNHDA, CDR2 SQIVND (reference sequence). The CDR3 region is CASLPTGQTNYGYTF. As DNA, the CDR3 is TGTGCCAGCCTGCCAACAGGACAGACTAACTATGGCTACACCTTC.

This chain links TRBV15 with TRBJ2-2; D is unresolved. The V and J ends lost 1 base and 4 bases respectively, with 7 bases between them. The V gene's germline CDR1 is LNHNV and CDR2 YYDKDF (reference sequence). The CDR3 runs to 14 residues. The CDR3 reads CATSRGGRTGELFF. The CDR3, as DNA: TGTGCCACCAGCAGAGGTGGGCGCACCGGGGAGCTGTTTTTT.

This rearrangement joins TRBV19 to TRBJ2-5, with a possible D match to TRBD1 (6 bases). The CDR3 loop spans 16 amino acids. With 3 bases removed from V and 0 bases from J, the gap between germline ends came to 14 bases. Looked up from germline, CDR1 is LNHDA and CDR2 is SQIVND (reference sequence). CDR3 nucleotide sequence: TGTGCCAGTAGTATCCGGGACAAGCCGAACCAAGAGACCCAGTACTTC. Translated: CASSIRDKPNQETQYF.

This clone turned up a few times. The chain joins TRBV15 to TRBJ1-5; 12 nucleotides match TRBD1. This CDR3 has 18 residues. V lost 3 bases to trimming and J lost 1 base; unmatched junction nucleotides: 7. Germline V gene sequence: CDR1 LNHNV, CDR2 YYDKDF (reference sequence). CDR3 loop: CATSSSPGQGASNQPQHF. In DNA, the CDR3 is TGTGCCACCAGCAGTAGCCCGGGACAGGGGGCGAGCAATCAGCCCCAGCATTTT.